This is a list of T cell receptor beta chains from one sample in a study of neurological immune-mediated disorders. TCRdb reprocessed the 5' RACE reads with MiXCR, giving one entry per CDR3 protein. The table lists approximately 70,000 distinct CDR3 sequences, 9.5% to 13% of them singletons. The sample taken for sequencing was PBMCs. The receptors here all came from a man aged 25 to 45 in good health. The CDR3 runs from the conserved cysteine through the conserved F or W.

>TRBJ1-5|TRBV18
CASSPLSNQPQHF
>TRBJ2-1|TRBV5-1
CASSLRSAGGLYNEQFF
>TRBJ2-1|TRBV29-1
CSSGLAGTYSEQFF
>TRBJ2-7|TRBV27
CASSFGILQEQYF
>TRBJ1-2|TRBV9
CASSARGQGEYGYTF
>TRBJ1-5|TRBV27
CASNPGQWGGPQHF
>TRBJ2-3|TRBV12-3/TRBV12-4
CASSLRLAGQTDTQYF
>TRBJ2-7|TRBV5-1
CASSFKLEGEQYF
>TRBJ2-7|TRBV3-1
CASSQGGLGAYEQYF
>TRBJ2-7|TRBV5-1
CASSLPTSGSNEQYF
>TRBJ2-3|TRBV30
CAWSASRTSLSTDTQYF
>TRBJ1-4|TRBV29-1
CSVVQGQSATNEKLFF
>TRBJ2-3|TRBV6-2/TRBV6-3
CASSYDPGNPDTQYF
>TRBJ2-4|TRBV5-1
CASSLMTGVKNIQYF
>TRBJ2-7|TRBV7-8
CASSVNYEQYF
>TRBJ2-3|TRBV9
CASSLPLGSGTGDTQYF
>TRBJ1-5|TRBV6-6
CASSIYTGQNSNQPQHF
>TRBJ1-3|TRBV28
CASSLLLSGNTIYF
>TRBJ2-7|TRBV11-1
CASSSPSGTGRYEQYF
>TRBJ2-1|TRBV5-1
CASSSIPTSASYNEQFF
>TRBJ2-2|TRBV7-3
CASMKGGHTGELFF
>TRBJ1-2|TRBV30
CAWSVGGYGYTF
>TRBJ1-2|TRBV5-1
CASSSTQGDYGYTF
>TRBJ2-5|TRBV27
CATSSDTLETQYF
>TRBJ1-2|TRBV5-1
CASSLDETGLYYGYTF
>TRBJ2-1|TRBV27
CASTTGTEQFF
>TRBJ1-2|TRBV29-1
CSVEGRINYGYTF
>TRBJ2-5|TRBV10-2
CASSESVYPKIETQYF
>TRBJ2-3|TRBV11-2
CASSLLMSTRTADTQYF
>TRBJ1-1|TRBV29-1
CSVESFTNTEAFF
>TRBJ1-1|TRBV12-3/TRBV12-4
CASSLSLGQGNTEAFF
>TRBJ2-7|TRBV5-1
CASSHTTGLVDEQYF
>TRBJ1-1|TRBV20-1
CSAGTSALNTEAFF
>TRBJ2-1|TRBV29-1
CSPVSYNEQFF
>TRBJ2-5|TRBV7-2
CASSLALPGKTQYF
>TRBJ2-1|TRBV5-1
CASSKASGSYNEQFF
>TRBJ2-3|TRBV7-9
CASSLTPTGPPTDTQYF
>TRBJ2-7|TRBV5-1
CASSIQGGGRGEQYF
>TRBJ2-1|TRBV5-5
CASSLGDRSYNEQFF
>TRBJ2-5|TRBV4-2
CASSPTYGTSQETQYF
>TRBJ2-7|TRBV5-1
CASSLRAGGSYEQYF
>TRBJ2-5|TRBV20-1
CSAADRGRQETQYF
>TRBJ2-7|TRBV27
CASSRGSIAYEQYF
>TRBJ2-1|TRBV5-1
CASSRAGGVYNEQFF
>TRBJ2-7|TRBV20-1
CSASVAGSHEQYF
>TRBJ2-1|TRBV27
CASSPGTSASNEQFF
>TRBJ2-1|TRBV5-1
CASCPIGTAYNEQFF
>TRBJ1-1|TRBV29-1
CSGYRGVNTEAFF
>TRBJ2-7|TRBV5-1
CASTPGPPRSSYEQYF
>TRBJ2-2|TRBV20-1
CSASDQDSRRIGELFF
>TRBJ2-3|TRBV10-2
CASSGMTSDTQYF
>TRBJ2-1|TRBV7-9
CASSFPPGSGRARYNEQFF
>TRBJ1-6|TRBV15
CATSRGGSGDSPLHF
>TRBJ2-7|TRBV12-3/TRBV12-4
CASSNTVYEPYF
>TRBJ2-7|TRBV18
CASSPRQGLYEQYF
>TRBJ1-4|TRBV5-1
CASSLGGEANEKLFF
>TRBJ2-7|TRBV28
CASSYSGPYEQYF
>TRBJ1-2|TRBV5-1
CASSLGTELYGYTF
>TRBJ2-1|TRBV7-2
CASSRRSSSSYNEQFF